The 30 T cell receptor beta chains in this list originate from one sample, sequenced in a study of cytomegalovirus exposure and HLA in healthy donors. Libraries were prepared by immunoSEQ multiplex PCR; TCRdb keeps only in-frame clonotypes and omits some of them. The sample shows 200,000 to 300,000 clones, 90% of them seen only once. Input material: PBMCs. Receptor source: a young woman in good health and CMV-seronegative.

The CDR3 spells CASSATLGGLEQYF. CDR3 nucleotide sequence: TGTGCCAGCAGCGCGACCCTAGGGGGCCTCGAGCAGTACTTC. V gene TRBV5-4 combines with J gene TRBJ2-7; the match to TRBD1 covers 7 bases. This CDR3 has 14 residues. CDR1 SGHNT and CDR2 YYREEE come from the germline V gene (reference sequence). Unmatched junction bases numbered 10, after V lost 4 bases and J lost 6 bases.

The CDR3 bases are TGCGCCAGCAGCTTGACAGGGGTTGGCCCCTACGAGCAGTACTTC. Residues: CASSLTGVGPYEQYF. This chain uses TRBV5-1 with TRBJ2-7; TRBD1 matches at 7 bases. Trimming removed 1 base from V and 2 bases from J; junction bases left unmatched: 6. Germline V gives CDR1 SGHRS, CDR2 YFSETQ. This CDR3 is 15 amino acids long.

V gene TRBV9 combines with J gene TRBJ2-4; the D gene is possibly TRBD2 (6 bases). Germline CDR1 is SGDLS and CDR2 is YYNGEE. There are 16 residues in the CDR3. V gave up 1 base and J gave up 0 bases, with 11 bases separating them. The CDR3 is CASSVSEGTAKNIQYF. The CDR3 bases are TGTGCCAGCAGCGTATCGGAGGGGACAGCCAAAAACATTCAGTACTTC.

The count of this clone is one. V gene TRBV6-1 combines with J gene TRBJ1-5; weak D call: TRBD1 (5 bases). The CDR3 is made up of 13 amino acids. V gave up 4 bases and J gave up 4 bases, with 8 bases separating them. Germline V gene data show CDR1 as MNHNS and CDR2 as SASEGT. CDR3 loop: CASSVRGNQPQHF. In nucleotides, the CDR3 is TGTGCCAGCAGTGTAAGGGGAAATCAGCCCCAGCATTTT.

The chain carries TRBV9 and TRBJ2-1, with a tentative D call TRBD1 (5 bases). With 4 bases removed from V and 4 bases from J, the gap between germline ends came to 15 bases. CDR1 is SGDLS and CDR2 is YYNGEE in the germline V gene. The CDR3 consists of 15 residues. The CDR3: CASSLGPVRYNEQFF. In nucleotides, the CDR3 is TGTGCCAGCAGCTTGGGGCCGGTGAGATACAATGAGCAGTTCTTC.

This chain connects TRBV28 to TRBJ2-1; TRBD2 matches 9 bases. The CDR3 is made up of 15 amino acids. The V gene's germline CDR1 is MDHEN and CDR2 SYDVKM. Trimming at V came to 4 bases and at J to 8 bases, leaving 9 bases not matched to a gene. DNA of the CDR3: TGTGCCAGCAGTTCATTAGCGGGAGATCGGCATGAGCAGTTCTTC. Its translation: CASSSLAGDRHEQFF.

The chain recombines TRBV9 with TRBJ2-7; 10 nucleotides line up with TRBD2. V shed 0 bases, J shed 0 bases, and the junction held 3 bases outside the gene matches. The CDR3 loop spans 16 amino acids. Germline loops: CDR1 SGDLS, CDR2 YYNGEE. CDR3 bases: TGTGCCAGCAGCGTAGGGCTAGCGGGGGACTCCTACGAGCAGTACTTC. It is translated as CASSVGLAGDSYEQYF. Full variable domain (rest looked up from reference TRBV9 and TRBJ2-7): DSGVTQTPKHLITATGQRVTLRCSPRSGDLSVYWYQQSLDQGLQFLIQYYNGEERAKGNILERFSAQQFPDLHSELNLSSLELGDSALYFCASSVGLAGDSYEQYFGPGTRLTVT.

The gene calls are TRBV4-2 and TRBJ2-3, with TRBD2 identical over 9 bases. V was pared by 5 bases and J by 0 bases, with 9 bases of the junction left unmatched. The CDR3 extends over 17 amino acids. The germline V gene encodes CDR1 LGHNA and CDR2 YNFKEQ. CDR3 in amino acids: CASSRASGTSSTDTQYF. The CDR3 bases are TGTGCCAGCAGCAGGGCGTCCGGGACTAGCAGCACAGATACGCAGTATTTT.

The chain employs TRBV2 and TRBJ1-5; a possible D gene is TRBD1 (6 bases). CDR1 and CDR2 from the germline V gene are SNHLY and FYNNEI. The germline V and J ends were trimmed by 6 bases and 1 base, with 13 bases remaining between them. The CDR3 spans 15 residues. In nucleotides, the CDR3 is TGTGCCAGCAGAACCGGGACAACGAGCAATCAGCCCCAGCATTTT. As protein: CASRTGTTSNQPQHF.

This clone was counted a few times. This sequence joins TRBV27 and TRBJ1-2, with 7 nucleotides matching TRBD1. V was clipped by 5 bases and J by 6 bases; unmatched bases: 6. The CDR3 consists of 13 residues. The germline CDR1 and CDR2 sequences are MNHEY and SMNVEV (reference sequence). The CDR3 reads CASSPGTEHGYTF. In DNA, the CDR3 is TGTGCCAGCAGTCCCGGGACAGAGCATGGCTACACCTTC.

This chain uses TRBV27 with TRBJ2-3, with D hard to call. CDR3 length: 13 residues. Germline values: CDR1 MNHEY, CDR2 SMNVEV (reference sequence). V was clipped by 3 bases and J by 4 bases, with 8 bases between them. CDR3 in amino acids: CASSFPLADTQYF. CDR3 coding DNA: TGTGCCAGCAGTTTTCCCCTGGCAGATACGCAGTATTTT.

This clone was seen once. The chain combines TRBV25-1 with TRBJ2-5; D gene unclear. Trimming left V 3 bases short and J 1 base short, with 12 bases between. Germline CDR1 is MGHDK and CDR2 is SYGVNS. This CDR3 is built from 15 residues. The CDR3 DNA is TGTGCCAGCAGTGACCCCCAAACCCCCCAAGAGACCCAGTACTTC. As protein: CASSDPQTPQETQYF.

A remark on this clone: This sample includes further DNA sequences coding for the same CDR3. This chain joins TRBV27 and TRBJ1-5; D unclear. Germline CDR1 and CDR2: MNHEY and SMNVEV (reference sequence). The CDR3 length is 14 residues. V dropped 3 bases and J dropped 0 bases, with 6 bases sitting between them. The CDR3 region is CASSFGDSNQPQHF. CDR3 nucleotide sequence: TGTGCCAGCAGTTTCGGAGATAGCAATCAGCCCCAGCATTTT.

V and J are TRBV5-1 and TRBJ2-7; D may be TRBD2 (6 bases). CDR1 SGHRS and CDR2 YFSETQ come from the germline V gene. V was clipped by 4 bases and J by 1 base, with 12 bases between them. CDR3 size: 14 residues. The DNA for the CDR3 is TGCGCCAGCAGCCAAGGGACTCTATCCTACGAGCAGTACTTC. Amino acids: CASSQGTLSYEQYF.

The chain combines TRBV7-9 with TRBJ2-1; D possibly corresponds to TRBD2 (5 bases). CDR1 is SEHNR, CDR2 FQNEAQ, per germline (reference sequence). This CDR3 region has 16 residues. The V end lost 1 base, the J end lost 0 bases, and 10 bases lay between the germline ends. In DNA form, the CDR3 reads TGTGCCAGCAGCTTAGTGTCACGGGGCTCCTACAATGAGCAGTTCTTC. It translates to CASSLVSRGSYNEQFF.

The V and J genes are TRBV5-1 and TRBJ2-7; 7 bases fit TRBD1. Germline V gene sequence: CDR1 SGHRS, CDR2 YFSETQ. The CDR3 spans 15 residues. V lost 4 bases and J lost 6; bases outside the gene matches: 13. CDR3 nucleotides: TGCGCCAGCAGCGAGGGACAGTTCAATGCTGCCGAGCAGTACTTC. This codes for CASSEGQFNAAEQYF.

The CDR3 region is CASSLVGMANTGELFF. The CDR3 bases are TGTGCCAGCAGCCTTGTGGGGATGGCGAACACCGGGGAGCTGTTTTTT. This chain joins TRBV12-1 and TRBJ2-2. TRBV12-1 is tagged as a pseudogene. The CDR3 has 16 residues.

The chain employs TRBV12-2 and TRBJ2-2; no DNA check was done on the table's D call, TRBD2. TRBV12-2 counts as a pseudogene. The CDR3 sequence is 20 residues long. CDR3 amino acids: CASRLAFPSGSSNKAGELFF. The CDR3 region has the DNA TGTGCAAGTCGCTTAGCGTTTCCTAGCGGGAGTTCTAACAAGGCCGGGGAGCTGTTTTTT.

This chain uses TRBV28 with TRBJ2-4, with D perhaps matching TRBD1 (6 bases). CDR3 length equals 15 residues. Trimming cost V 6 bases and J 3 bases, with 15 bases left between them. Germline V lookup: CDR1 MDHEN, CDR2 SYDVKM. The CDR3 loop is CASRGQRWGKNIQYF. CDR3 bases: TGTGCCAGCAGGGGACAACGATGGGGCAAAAACATTCAGTACTTC.

This sequence joins TRBV11-3 and TRBJ2-2; 7 nucleotides match TRBD2. The CDR3 sequence is 15 residues long. Germline trimming cut 5 bases from V and 4 bases from J; bases unmatched to any gene: 7. Germline-derived CDR1 and CDR2 are SGHNT and YENEEA. This chain's CDR3 is CASSLRTRPTGELFF. As DNA, the CDR3 is TGTGCCAGCAGCCTTAGGACTAGACCCACCGGGGAGCTGTTTTTT.

This chain connects TRBV29-1 to TRBJ2-1; a possible D gene is TRBD2 (6 bases). CDR1 and CDR2 (germline): SQVTM, ANQGSEA. This CDR3 contains 12 residues. V dropped 6 bases and J dropped 4 bases, with 10 bases sitting between them. CDR3 in DNA: TGCAGCGTCCCGGGACTTTACAATGAGCAGTTCTTC. Protein: CSVPGLYNEQFF.

The chain links TRBV27 to TRBJ2-1, with 7 bases matching TRBD2. The CDR3 length is 15 residues. Germline assignment: CDR1 MNHEY and CDR2 SMNVEV (reference sequence). V lost 2 bases and J lost 5; bases outside the gene matches: 6. In DNA form, the CDR3 reads TGTGCCAGCAGTTTAGGAAGCGGGGCGAACAATGAGCAGTTCTTC. Its protein is CASSLGSGANNEQFF.

The rearrangement joins TRBV4-2 to TRBJ2-2; possible D gene TRBD1, 6 bases. Trimming cost V 1 base and J 4 bases, with 10 bases left between them. Germline CDR1 is LGHNA and CDR2 is YNFKEQ. There are 15 residues in the CDR3. CDR3 loop: CASSQGSGVTGELFF. DNA for the CDR3: TGTGCCAGCAGCCAAGGGTCAGGGGTCACCGGGGAGCTGTTTTTT.

This chain joins TRBV27 and TRBJ2-2; TRBD2 agrees at 10 bases. CDR1 MNHEY and CDR2 SMNVEV come from the germline V gene (reference sequence). The CDR3 has 14 residues. J was trimmed by 7 bases and V by 5 bases; bases with no gene match: 4. As DNA, the CDR3 is TGTGCCAGCAGTCCGGGGACTAGCGTCGGGGAGCTGTTTTTT. Translation: CASSPGTSVGELFF.

V and J are TRBV6-5 and TRBJ2-7; no reliable D call. Germline V lookup: CDR1 MNHEY, CDR2 SVGAGI. This CDR3 is 12 amino acids long. Deletions cut 10 bases from V and 3 bases from J, with 13 bases between. The chain's CDR3 is CATRVDDYEQYF. In nucleotides, the CDR3 is TGTGCCACCCGGGTAGACGACTACGAGCAGTACTTC.

The chain is built from TRBV25-1 and TRBJ2-7; D unclear. Germline CDR1 is MGHDK and CDR2 is SYGVNS. The CDR3 has 14 amino acids. Trimming took 1 base from V and 2 from J, leaving 9 bases between them. In DNA form, the CDR3 reads TGTGCCAGCAGTGAATCTCATCTAACCTACGAGCAGTACTTC. As protein: CASSESHLTYEQYF.

This chain joins TRBV30 and TRBJ2-1; the D is unclear. The ends were cut back, 2 bases at V and 1 base at J, with 6 bases in the middle. The length of the CDR3 is 13 residues. In germline, CDR1 is GTSNPN, CDR2 SVGIG (reference sequence). CDR3 sequence (DNA): TGTGCCTGGAGTCGGAATTCCTACAATGAGCAGTTCTTC. It encodes CAWSRNSYNEQFF.

The chain uses TRBV6-6 and TRBJ2-7; D may be TRBD2 (6 bases). V gave up 8 bases and J gave up 0 bases, with 11 bases separating them. This CDR3 has 13 amino acids. Germline assignment: CDR1 MNHNY and CDR2 SVGAGI (reference sequence). The CDR3 here is CASEGRSSYEQYF. CDR3 sequence (DNA): TGTGCCAGCGAAGGGAGGAGCTCCTACGAGCAGTACTTC.

The CDR3 is CASSFNPLAGVVSTGELFF. The CDR3 DNA reads TGTGCCAGCAGCTTCAACCCTCTAGCGGGAGTTGTTTCCACCGGGGAGCTGTTTTTT. The chain is built from TRBV11-2 and TRBJ2-2; 10 nucleotides align to TRBD2. The CDR3 runs to 19 residues. V dropped 3 bases and J dropped 4; count of bases not matched to a gene: 14. Germline CDR1 and CDR2: SGHAT and FQNNGV.

The rearrangement uses TRBV28 and TRBJ2-7, with D possibly TRBD2 on 6 matching bases. Germline CDR1 MDHEN, CDR2 SYDVKM. The length of the CDR3 is 14 residues. Trimming pared 4 bases from V and 0 bases from J, leaving 10 bases between. The CDR3 bases are TGTGCCAGCAGTTCCCCCGGGAGCTCCTACGAGCAGTACTTC. It specifies CASSSPGSSYEQYF.